The sequence of this T cell receptor (beta chain) was determined in a study of CD8 T cells in Susac syndrome. Whole-study findings and limits: CD4+ T cell repertoires in Susac syndrome exhibited no evidence of clonal expansion.

This clonotype was recorded once. Its specificity is not known. TEMRA cells were FACS-enriched, unlike CD8+ and CD4+ T cells, which were negatively isolated. The RNA, about 0.45 to 1 ug, was put through reverse transcription using random hexamers. TCRdb called the immunoSEQ multiplex PCR reads again in MiXCR, with one record for every CDR3 protein. The sample includes about 120,000 distinct CDR3 sequences, 96% of them seen just once. V lost 2 bases and J lost 7; bases outside the gene matches: 10. CDR1 is SGHRS and CDR2 is YFSETQ in the germline V gene. The CDR3 is 16 amino acids. This sequence was found in a human donor with Susac syndrome. The sample was CD4+ T cells from PBMCs. The chain has TRBV5-1 and TRBJ2-1, with 9 bases matching TRBD2. For the CDR3, the DNA is TGCGCCAGCAGCTTATACAACTTAGCGGGAGCAAATGAGCAGTTCTTC. Translation gives CASSLYNLAGANEQFF.